One and the same sample provided the 18 T cell receptor beta chains below, sequenced in a study of Graves' ophthalmopathy and Graves' hyperthyroidism. Amplifying from RNA transcripts, the study obtained TCR beta CDR3 regions. RT-PCR in the first round used HTBI primers; a second-round multiplex PCR followed. TCRdb re-derived calls from the multiplex PCR reads in MiXCR, one entry per CDR3 protein. The sample holds 150,000 to 200,000 distinct CDR3 sequences, around two fifths seen once. What was sequenced was peripheral blood. Receptors were obtained from a man aged 30 to 39 with Graves' ophthalmopathy.

A word on this clonotype: Relative to the germline gene, one junction end is altered; a read error may explain this. The gene calls are TRBV6-1 and TRBJ1-2; D is undetermined. The CDR3 consists of 11 residues. Looked up from germline, CDR1 is MNHNS and CDR2 is SASEGT. CDR3 amino acids: CASSVHYGYTF. The DNA for the CDR3 is TGTGCCAGCAGTGTACACTACGGCTACACCTTC.

The table lists this clonotype with many counts. The rearrangement uses TRBV28 and TRBJ1-1; D gene unclear. With 4 bases removed from V and 3 bases from J, the gap between germline ends came to 15 bases. Germline loops: CDR1 MDHEN, CDR2 SYDVKM. The CDR3 sequence is 15 residues long. The CDR3 is CASSSDGGPDTEAFF. For the CDR3, the DNA is TGTGCCAGCAGTTCGGACGGAGGACCGGACACTGAAGCTTTCTTT.

This clonotype was counted at least ten times. V usage is TRBV2 and J usage is TRBJ1-1; D remains unclear. V shed 4 bases and J shed 6 bases, with 9 bases lying between them. CDR3 length: 12 amino acids. Germline lookup yields CDR1 SNHLY and CDR2 FYNNEI. The CDR3 sequence is CASSVRFPEAFF. In nucleotides, the CDR3 is TGTGCCAGCAGTGTTAGGTTCCCTGAAGCTTTCTTT.

V gene TRBV6-2 or TRBV6-3 combines with J gene TRBJ2-5, with 7 nucleotides matching TRBD1. Trimming took 6 bases from V and 4 from J; bases not matched to a gene: 5. The CDR3 runs to 13 residues. In germline, CDR1 is MNHEY, CDR2 SVGEGT. The CDR3 region is CASSNRGRETQYF. The CDR3 nucleotides read TGTGCCAGCAGCAACAGGGGTCGAGAGACCCAGTACTTC.

The DNA of the CDR3 is TGTGCCAGTAGCCAACAGGCGTCTAACTATGGCTACACCTTC. Its protein is CASSQQASNYGYTF. The chain joins TRBV19 to TRBJ1-2; possibly TRBD1 for D (5 bases). The germline V gene encodes CDR1 LNHDA and CDR2 SQIVND (reference sequence). Trimming removed 6 bases from V and 0 bases from J, with 11 bases in between. This CDR3 is built from 14 residues. Complete variable domain (other parts from reference TRBV19 and TRBJ1-2): DGGITQSPKYLFRKEGQNVTLSCEQNLNHDAMYWYRQDPGQGLRLIYYSQIVNDFQKGDIAEGYSVSREKKESFPLTVTSAQKNPTAFYLCASSQQASNYGYTFGSGTRLTVV.

This clonotype has a count of ten or more. A junction end diverges from the germline sequence, so it may reflect a read error. The chain combines TRBV6-7 with TRBJ1-5; no clear D gene. TRBV6-7 qualifies as an ORF whose function is uncertain. This CDR3 is built from 15 residues. The CDR3 is CDSSHREGRGQPQHF. The CDR3 region has the DNA TGTGACAGCAGTCACCGAGAGGGAAGAGGTCAGCCCCAGCATTTT.

This clonotype was seen at least ten times. The chain uses TRBV13 and TRBJ2-5; a weak D match, TRBD2 (6 bases). Germline V gene data show CDR1 as PRHDT and CDR2 as FYEKMQ (reference sequence). The CDR3 is made up of 20 amino acids. V was pared by 1 base and J by 3 bases, with 27 bases between. CDR3 amino acids: CASSLVGGGGSGPDKETQYF. DNA for the CDR3: TGTGCCAGCAGCTTAGTCGGTGGGGGAGGTAGCGGACCCGATAAAGAGACCCAGTACTTC. The whole variable domain, remainder taken from reference TRBV13 and TRBJ2-5, is AAGVIQSPRHLIKEKRETATLKCYPIPRHDTVYWYQQGPGQDPQFLISFYEKMQSDKGSIPDRFSAQQFSDYHSELNMSSLELGDSALYFCASSLVGGGGSGPDKETQYFGPGTRLLVL.

This clonotype was found a few times. The chain links TRBV20-1 to TRBJ2-4; D is unresolved. Trimming left V 6 bases short and J 5 bases short, with 20 bases between. Germline V CDR1 and CDR2: DFQATT, SNEGSKA (reference sequence). The CDR3 is made up of 15 amino acids. The CDR3 protein is CSATMSWNLENIQYF. CDR3 nucleotide sequence: TGCAGTGCCACCATGAGTTGGAACCTAGAAAACATTCAGTACTTC.

The chain couples TRBV6-1 to TRBJ1-1; D remains ambiguous. This CDR3 is 14 amino acids long. Germline V gives CDR1 MNHNS, CDR2 SASEGT. V lost 3 bases to trimming and J lost 1 base, with 9 bases between them. The CDR3 nucleotides are TGTGCCAGCAGTGAGGAAGTACAGAACACTGAAGCTTTCTTT. It yields the protein CASSEEVQNTEAFF.

This clonotype was seen ten or more times. The chain couples TRBV19 to TRBJ1-5; tentatively, D is TRBD1 (6 bases). Germline V gene data show CDR1 as LNHDA and CDR2 as SQIVND (reference sequence). V was cut by 5 bases and J by 4 bases, with 12 bases left in between. This CDR3 spans 14 amino acids. The CDR3 DNA follows: TGTGCCAGTAGTGGGGGGCATCGGAATCAGCCCCAGCATTTT. As protein: CASSGGHRNQPQHF.

The rearrangement uses TRBV12-3 or TRBV12-4 and TRBJ1-1, with a possible D match to TRBD1 (6 bases). Trimming took off 6 bases at V and 0 bases at J, with 11 bases between the two ends. The CDR3 runs 14 residues. The CDR3: CASRDRLMNTEAFF. Written as DNA, the CDR3 is TGTGCCAGCAGAGACAGGCTGATGAACACTGAAGCTTTCTTT.

This clonotype was counted only a few times. This chain connects TRBV11-2 to TRBJ2-7; D perhaps matches TRBD2 (6 bases). V was shortened by 4 bases and J by 7 bases, with 17 bases between the two germline ends. The V gene's germline CDR1 is SGHAT and CDR2 FQNNGV. CDR3 length equals 14 residues. CDR3 sequence: CASSSLGGLSEQYF. CDR3 in DNA: TGTGCCAGCAGCTCTCTGGGGGGTTTGAGTGAGCAGTACTTC. Drawing the rest from reference TRBV11-2 and TRBJ2-7, the complete variable domain is EAGVAQSPRYKIIEKRQSVAFWCNPISGHATLYWYQQILGQGPKLLIQFQNNGVVDDSQLPKDRFSAERLKGVDSTLKIQPAKLEDSAVYLCASSSLGGLSEQYFGPGTRLTVT.

Many counts were recorded for this clonotype. This chain connects TRBV6-2 or TRBV6-3 to TRBJ2-4, with D hard to call. The CDR3 contains 14 residues. Trimming removed 4 bases from V and 0 bases from J, with 7 bases in between. The germline V gene encodes CDR1 MNHEY and CDR2 SVGEGT. Written as DNA, the CDR3 is TGTGCCAGCAGTTCCACCCTAGCCAAAAACATTCAGTACTTC. This translates into CASSSTLAKNIQYF.

The rearrangement links TRBV7-2 to TRBJ1-1; no clear D gene. Looked up from germline, CDR1 is SGHTA and CDR2 is FQGNSA. With 3 bases removed from V and 1 base from J, the gap between germline ends came to 9 bases. This CDR3 has 14 amino acids. CDR3 nucleotide sequence: TGTGCCAGCAGCTTGCAATGGACGAACACTGAAGCTTTCTTT. Amino acids: CASSLQWTNTEAFF.

This clonotype was seen many times. The DNA for the CDR3 is TGTGCCAGCAACCCTGGACAGGGTTGGAGCAATCAGCCCCAGCATTTT. Amino acid sequence: CASNPGQGWSNQPQHF. The chain has TRBV28 and TRBJ1-5; TRBD1 matches at 8 bases. The CDR3 contains 16 residues. V shed 7 bases and J 1 base; nucleotides not matched to a gene: 9. In germline, CDR1 is MDHEN, CDR2 SYDVKM. The full variable domain, its missing parts supplied by reference TRBV28 and TRBJ1-5, is DVKVTQSSRYLVKRTGEKVFLECVQDMDHENMFWYRQDPGLGLRLIYFSYDVKMKEKGDIPEGYSVSREKKERFSLILESASTNQTSMYLCASNPGQGWSNQPQHFGDGTRLSIL.

This chain uses TRBV20-1 with TRBJ2-5; the D gene is possibly TRBD2 (6 bases). The CDR3 sequence is 13 residues long. Deletions cut 3 bases from V and 5 bases from J, with 13 bases between. Germline-derived CDR1 and CDR2 are DFQATT and SNEGSKA (reference sequence). CDR3 coding DNA: TGCAGTGCTAGGGCCACTAGCCGTGAGACCCAGTACTTC. This encodes CSARATSRETQYF.

This clonotype was picked up many times. This chain uses TRBV6-5 with TRBJ2-7; D is perhaps TRBD2 (5 bases). The CDR3 covers 16 residues. Germline V gives CDR1 MNHEY, CDR2 SVGAGI. V was trimmed by 0 bases and J by 0 bases, leaving 12 bases between them. The CDR3 sequence: CASSYSNLGSSYEQYF. CDR3 DNA: TGTGCCAGCAGTTACTCGAATCTGGGGAGCTCCTACGAGCAGTACTTC.

This chain connects TRBV12-5 to TRBJ1-1; TRBD1 agrees at 7 bases. V shed 5 bases, J shed 5 bases, and the junction held 8 bases outside the gene matches. CDR1 is LGHNT and CDR2 is FRNRAP in the germline V gene. The CDR3 sequence is 14 residues long. This chain's CDR3 is CASGRQGSRTEAFF. The CDR3 region has the DNA TGTGCTAGTGGTCGACAGGGATCGAGAACTGAAGCTTTCTTT.